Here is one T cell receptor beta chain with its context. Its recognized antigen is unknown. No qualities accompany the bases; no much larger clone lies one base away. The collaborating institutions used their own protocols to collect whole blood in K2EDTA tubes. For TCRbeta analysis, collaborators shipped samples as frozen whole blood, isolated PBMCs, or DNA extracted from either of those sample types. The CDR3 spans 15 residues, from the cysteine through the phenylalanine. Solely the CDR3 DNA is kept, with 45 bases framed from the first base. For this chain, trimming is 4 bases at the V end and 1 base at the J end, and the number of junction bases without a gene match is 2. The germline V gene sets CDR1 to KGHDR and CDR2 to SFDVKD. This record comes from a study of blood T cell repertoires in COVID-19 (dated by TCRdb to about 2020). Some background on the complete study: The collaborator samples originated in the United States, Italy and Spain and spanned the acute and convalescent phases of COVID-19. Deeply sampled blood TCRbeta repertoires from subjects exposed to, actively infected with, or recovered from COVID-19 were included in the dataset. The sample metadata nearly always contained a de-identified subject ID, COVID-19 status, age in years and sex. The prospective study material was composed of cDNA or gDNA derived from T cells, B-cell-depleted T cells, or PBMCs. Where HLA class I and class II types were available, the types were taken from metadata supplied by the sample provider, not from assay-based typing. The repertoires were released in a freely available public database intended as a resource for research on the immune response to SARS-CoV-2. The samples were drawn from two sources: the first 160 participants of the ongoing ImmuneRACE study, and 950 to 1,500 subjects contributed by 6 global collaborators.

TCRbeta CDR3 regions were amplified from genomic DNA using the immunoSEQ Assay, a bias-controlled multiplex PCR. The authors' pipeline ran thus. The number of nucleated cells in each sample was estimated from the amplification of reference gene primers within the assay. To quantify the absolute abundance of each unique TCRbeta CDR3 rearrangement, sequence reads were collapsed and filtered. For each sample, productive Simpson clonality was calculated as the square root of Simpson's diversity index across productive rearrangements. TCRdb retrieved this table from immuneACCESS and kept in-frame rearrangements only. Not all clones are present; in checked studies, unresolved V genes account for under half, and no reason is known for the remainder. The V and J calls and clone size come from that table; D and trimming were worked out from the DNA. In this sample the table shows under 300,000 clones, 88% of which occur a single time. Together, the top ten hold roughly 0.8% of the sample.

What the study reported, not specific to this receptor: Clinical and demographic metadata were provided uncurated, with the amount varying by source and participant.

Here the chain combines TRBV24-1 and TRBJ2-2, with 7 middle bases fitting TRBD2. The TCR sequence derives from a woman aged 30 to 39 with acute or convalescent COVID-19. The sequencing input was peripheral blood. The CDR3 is CATSDPSGNTGELFF. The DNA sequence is TGTGCCACCAGTGACCCTAGCGGGAACACCGGGGAGCTGTTTTTT.